This TCR beta chain was observed in a study of cytomegalovirus exposure and HLA in healthy donors. Points from the study as a whole: In vitro, a few CMV-associated chains proved specific for CMV antigens. HLA alleles showed associations with some 17,000 TCR beta sequences in a later analysis, at a 0.05 false discovery rate.

Donors were nominally healthy when sampled, though unrecorded immune exposures were likely. The PCR had 60 Vbeta and 13 Jbeta primers. The protocol was immunoSEQ multiplex PCR, while the TCRdb copy is restricted to in-frame clones and leaves out a portion. The sample gives fewer than 150,000 clones, roughly 67% of which show up once; roughly 8.3% is in the top ten. Points on this clone: Its antigen is as yet unknown.

The sequence was obtained from a man aged 18 to 29 in good health and CMV-seropositive. The sequenced material came from PBMCs.

CDR3 DNA: TGTGCCAGCAGCTTGGGGGCAGGGGGGTACCAAGAGACCCAGTACTTC. This translates into CASSLGAGGYQETQYF. The chain has TRBV5-6 and TRBJ2-5, with D possibly matching TRBD1 (7 bases). CDR1 is SGHDT, CDR2 YYEEEE, per germline. The CDR3 runs 16 residues. V lost 0 bases and J 0 bases, leaving 12 bases between the germline ends. Together with reference TRBV5-6 and TRBJ2-5, the CDR3 gives the full variable domain: DAGVTQSPTHLIKTRGQQVTLRCSPKSGHDTVSWYQQALGQGPQFIFQYYEEEERQRGNFPDRFSGHQFPNYSSELNVNALLLGDSALYLCASSLGAGGYQETQYFGPGTRLLVL.